This entry concerns a single T cell receptor (beta chain). Its antigen is not yet known. No much larger clone is present one base from it, and per-base qualities are unavailable. TCRbeta CDR3 regions were amplified from genomic DNA using the immunoSEQ Assay, a bias-controlled multiplex PCR. The source study handled its data this way. The number of nucleated cells in each sample was estimated by amplification of reference gene primers within the assay. To quantify the absolute abundance of each unique TCRbeta CDR3 rearrangement, sequence reads were collapsed and filtered. Productive Simpson clonality was computed per sample as the square root of Simpson's diversity index over productive rearrangements. Entries here come from immuneACCESS through TCRdb and include only in-frame sequences with V and J called. Some clones fail to appear in such tables; in the studies checked, an unresolved V gene covers under half of the shortfall, and the cause of the remainder is unknown. V, J and clone size derive from that table, while D and trimming were established from the DNA sequence. The sample contains 25,000 to 35,000 clones, 65% to 90% of them found a single time. Roughly 23% of the sample belongs to the ten largest clones.

This sample stems from a study of blood T cell repertoires in COVID-19 (dated by TCRdb to about 2020). A note on the overall study: Samples from collaborators originated in the United States, Italy and Spain and spanned both the acute and convalescent phases of COVID-19. The repertoires were released in a freely available public database intended as a resource for research on the immune response to SARS-CoV-2. The sample metadata nearly always contained a de-identified subject ID, COVID-19 status, age in years and sex. Samples came from the ongoing ImmuneRACE study (first 160 participants) plus 1,254 subjects from 6 global collaborators. The dataset comprised deeply sampled blood TCRbeta repertoires from subjects exposed to, actively infected with, or recovered from COVID-19. The prospective study material was composed of cDNA or gDNA derived from T cells, B-cell-depleted T cells, or PBMCs. HLA class I and class II types, where available, came from metadata supplied by the sample provider rather than from assay-based typing.

Collaborating institutions collected whole blood in K2EDTA tubes following their own protocols. For TCRbeta analysis, collaborators shipped samples in one of three forms: frozen whole blood, isolated PBMCs, or DNA extracted from either of those sample types. Study-wide findings and limitations: How much clinical and demographic metadata was included differed by source and by participant, and the metadata was provided uncurated.

Based on the germline V gene, the CDR1 and CDR2 sequences are SGHRS and YFSETQ. The germline ends are 13 bases apart after V is trimmed by 3 bases and J by 6 bases. From the cysteine through the phenylalanine, the CDR3 covers 14 amino acids. Only CDR3 DNA is held: 42 bases, read in frame from base 1. The chain couples TRBV5-1 to TRBJ2-4; the D gene is perhaps TRBD1, from 6 matching bases. This receptor was identified in a human donor in a cohort sampled during active COVID-19. Sequencing input: peripheral blood. The CDR3 here reads CASSSGDILNIQYF. The DNA is as follows: TGCGCCAGCAGCTCTGGGGACATTTTAAACATTCAGTACTTC.